A single sample is the source of the 6 T cell receptor beta chains below, sequenced in a study of T cell responses to AZD1222 COVID-19 vaccine (dated by TCRdb to about 2021). Library preparation used the immunoSEQ multiplex PCR assay. TCRdb limited this immuneACCESS table to in-frame rearrangements with V and J called. A share of clones is missing; checked studies link under half to unresolved V genes, and the rest is unexplained. The sample table lists roughly 150,000 clones, around 88% of them with a count of one. The top ten constitute 3% to 3.5% of the sample. The time point label here, explained by the study, means: baseline before first vaccination. The meaning of the sample's treatment or condition label: meningococcal conjugate vaccine given as trial control. Sequencing used peripheral blood, obtained on day 0 of MenACWY control vaccination. The receptors originated from an adult in good health.

The sample holds a few counts of this clone. This chain's CDR3 is CASSLDDYNEQFF. CDR3 coding DNA: TGTGCCAGCAGTTTAGATGATTACAATGAGCAGTTCTTC. V gene TRBV28 combines with J gene TRBJ2-1; D uncertain. V was cut by 2 bases and J by 4 bases, with 6 bases left in between. Germline-derived CDR1 and CDR2 are MDHEN and SYDVKM. The CDR3 is 13 residues long.

The J gene is TRBJ1-5, the V gene TRBV11-2; no firm D call. CDR3 length equals 15 residues. Germline V gives CDR1 SGHAT, CDR2 FQNNGV. The germline V and J ends were trimmed by 5 bases and 3 bases, with 14 bases remaining between them. The CDR3 protein is CASSAFRRDNQPQHF. The CDR3 DNA reads as TGTGCCAGCAGCGCGTTCCGTAGAGACAATCAGCCCCAGCATTTT.

This chain joins TRBV5-1 and TRBJ2-2, with D perhaps matching TRBD1 (6 bases). From germline, CDR1 is SGHRS and CDR2 YFSETQ. There are 16 residues in the CDR3. V lost 0 bases and J 0 bases, leaving 9 bases between the germline ends. CDR3 in amino acids: CASSLVGGTNTGELFF. CDR3 bases: TGCGCCAGCAGCTTGGTAGGGGGAACGAACACCGGGGAGCTGTTTTTT.

V is TRBV5-1 and J is TRBJ1-5, with a weak D call TRBD1 (5 bases). Germline CDR1 SGHRS, CDR2 YFSETQ. This CDR3 is built from 15 residues. V dropped 1 base and J dropped 0 bases, with 8 bases sitting between them. The DNA of the CDR3 is TGCGCCAGCAGCTTGCAGGGATATAGCAATCAGCCCCAGCATTTT. This gives the protein CASSLQGYSNQPQHF.

V usage is TRBV18 and J usage is TRBJ1-5, with 10 positions matching TRBD1. The J segment lost 5 bases and the V segment lost 3 bases, leaving 1 base of the junction unmatched. Germline CDR1 and CDR2: KGHSH and LQKENI. The CDR3 sequence is 14 residues long. The CDR3 coding sequence is TGTGCCAGCTCACCTGGACAGGGGGATCAGCCCCAGCATTTT. Its protein product is CASSPGQGDQPQHF. Combining the CDR3 with reference TRBV18 and TRBJ1-5 gives the whole variable domain NAGVMQNPRHLVRRRGQEARLRCSPMKGHSHVYWYRQLPEEGLKFMVYLQKENIIDESGMPKERFSAEFPKEGPSILRIQQVVRGDSAAYFCASSPGQGDQPQHFGDGTRLSIL.

This clone was detected once. The chain is built from TRBV6-2 or TRBV6-3 and TRBJ1-2; D unclear. Between the trimmed V and J ends, which lost 0 bases and 4 bases, there was a span of 18 bases. The CDR3 runs to 17 residues. The V gene's germline CDR1 is MNHEY and CDR2 SVGEGT. CDR3 DNA: TGTGCCAGCAGTTACTCTCCAACTCGAATAGAGTTCTATGGCTACACCTTC. Protein: CASSYSPTRIEFYGYTF.